This T cell receptor beta chain appears in the sequencing data of a study of CD8 T cells in Susac syndrome. Study as a whole: Among the Susac syndrome patients sequenced, 5 or 6 had active disease and under 10 were in remission.

This clonotype was seen once. Looked up from germline, CDR1 is SNHLY and CDR2 is FYNNEI. The ends were cut back, 2 bases at V and 5 bases at J, with 10 bases in the middle. This CDR3 contains 13 residues. A quantity of about 0.5 to 1 ug RNA underwent reverse transcription using random hexamers. TCR beta CDR3 was amplified by immunoSEQ covering 54 Vbeta and 13 Jbeta. TCRdb called the immunoSEQ multiplex PCR reads again in MiXCR, with one record for every CDR3 protein. Seen here are roughly 190,000 distinct CDR3 sequences, over 90% observed once, and the top ten hold approximately 0.16%. TCR beta from blood CD8+ and CD4+ T cells was sequenced. Through negative isolation, CD4+ and CD8+ T cells were obtained, while TEMRA cells were enriched using FACS.

The receptor comes from a human donor with Susac syndrome. This rearrangement joins TRBV2 to TRBJ2-7; D may be TRBD2 (5 bases). The sample was CD8+ T cells from PBMCs. As DNA, the CDR3 is TGTGCCAGCAGTGAATCATCCGGGGACGAGCAGTACTTC. Its translation: CASSESSGDEQYF. Full variable domain (rest looked up from reference TRBV2 and TRBJ2-7): EPEVTQTPSHQVTQMGQEVILRCVPISNHLYFYWYRQILGQKVEFLVSFYNNEISEKSEIFDDQFSVERPDGSNFTLKIRSTKLEDSAMYFCASSESSGDEQYFGPGTRLTVT.